The clone carrying this TCR beta chain was seen only once. This sample was included in a study of CD8 T cells in Susac syndrome. The CDR3 has 12 residues. CDR1 and CDR2 from the germline V gene are KGHSH and LQKENI. V lost 2 bases, J lost 2 bases, and 4 bases lay in between. When the RNA was reverse transcribed, random hexamers were used with an input of about 0.5 to 1 ug. The TCR beta CDR3 was amplified by immunoSEQ multiplex PCR across 54 Vbeta, 13 Jbeta. One entry per CDR3 protein, called by TCRdb with MiXCR from the immunoSEQ multiplex PCR reads. The sample consists of 150,000 to 200,000 distinct CDR3 sequences, around 95% of them appearing once.

Source material: CD4+ T cells from PBMCs. The chain links TRBV18 to TRBJ2-7; D unclear. The receptor's source is a human donor with multiple sclerosis. CDR3 sequence: CASSPEAYEQYF. CDR3 bases: TGTGCCAGCTCACCAGAAGCCTACGAGCAGTACTTC.